These 4 T cell receptor beta chains were all obtained from the same sample, sequenced in a study of T-cell reconstitution after alpha-beta-depleted transplantation in children. Whole-study findings and limits: From newly produced T cells came most of the T-cell counts and diversity one year after transplant.

Construction of the TCRbeta library involved unique molecular identifiers. TCRdb ran MiXCR on the PCR reads and lists one entry per CDR3 protein. The sample holds about 300,000 distinct CDR3 sequences, nearly 8% seen once. Which antigens these TCRs recognize remains unknown. The specimen comprised peripheral blood, sampled 360 days after TCRalphabeta/CD19-depleted stem cell transplant. These receptors came from a female patient aged 2-9 years who had a stem cell transplant for Fanconi anemia, so the T cells may come from the graft donor.

This clonotype was counted at least ten times. The rearrangement uses TRBV28 and TRBJ2-7; D is ambiguous. Trimming cost V 4 bases and J 2 bases, with 6 bases left between them. Germline V gene data show CDR1 as MDHEN and CDR2 as SYDVKM. The CDR3 is 12 amino acids. CDR3 loop: CASSSRPYEQYF. The CDR3 nucleotides read TGTGCCAGCAGTTCCCGTCCCTACGAGCAGTACTTC.

This clonotype came up a few times. The chain uses TRBV6-2 or TRBV6-3 and TRBJ2-7; D call uncertain. The germline V gene encodes CDR1 MNHEY and CDR2 SVGEGT. Trimming pared 2 bases from V and 4 bases from J, leaving 12 bases between. CDR3 size: 14 residues. The CDR3 DNA is TGTGCCAGCAGTTACGAACCACGCCAGTACGAGCAGTACTTC. This codes for CASSYEPRQYEQYF.

This clonotype was picked up many times. V usage is TRBV12-3 or TRBV12-4 and J usage is TRBJ1-6; D gene uncertain. This CDR3 comprises 14 residues. V was cut by 2 bases and J by 7 bases, with 9 bases left in between. The CDR3 coding sequence is TGTGCCAGCAGTTTAAACAGCGGCAATTCACCCCTCCACTTT. Its translation: CASSLNSGNSPLHF.

This clonotype was recorded many times. V and J are TRBV28 and TRBJ2-1; the D is unclear. The CDR3 has 13 residues. Deletions cut 6 bases from V and 2 bases from J, with 8 bases between. Germline CDR1 MDHEN, CDR2 SYDVKM. The CDR3 nucleotides are TGTGCCAGCAGAAGCGATCCCTACAATGAGCAGTTCTTC. Amino acids: CASRSDPYNEQFF.